This T cell receptor (beta chain) was captured in a study of blood T cell repertoires in COVID-19. Here immunoSEQ multiplex PCR was the method, and the copy in TCRdb shows in-frame clones only, minus some. This repertoire shows 300,000 or so clones, about 82% found once; its top ten account for around 1.5%. The CDR3 has 16 residues. V dropped 6 bases and J dropped 5; count of bases not matched to a gene: 10. Germline V gene data show CDR1 as SNHLY and CDR2 as FYNNEI. Sequencing used peripheral blood. The TCR comes from a woman between 45 and 60 years old with acute or convalescent COVID-19. V usage is TRBV2 and J usage is TRBJ1-6, with 7 bases aligning to TRBD1. The CDR3 DNA reads TGTGCCAGCAGCGACAGGGTGATCAGCAATAATTCACCCCTCCACTTT. Translation: CASSDRVISNNSPLHF. Together with reference TRBV2 and TRBJ1-6, the CDR3 gives the full variable domain: EPEVTQTPSHQVTQMGQEVILRCVPISNHLYFYWYRQILGQKVEFLVSFYNNEISEKSEIFDDQFSVERPDGSNFTLKIRSTKLEDSAMYFCASSDRVISNNSPLHFGNGTRLTVT.